This T cell receptor (beta chain) came from a study of shared clonotypes between healthy human individuals. Study-wide findings and caveats: Rarefaction curves obtained for sorted subsets showed sequencing incomplete despite large depth. Relative to memory subsets, naive subsets generally showed larger estimated richness.

Per the study methods: Junction-only sequences without quality scores were provided by ImmunoSEQ, so filtering was different. Repertoires were generated with immunoSEQ multiplex PCR, while TCRdb's copy carries only in-frame clones and drops some. Clone size and the V and J calls come from that table; the DNA yielded D and trimming. Of about 2.3 million clones listed, approximately 95% are singletons. This clone appeared once. Antigen: not known. Those who donated, Caucasian adults without exception, all lived in Nashville, Tennessee. Trimming cost V 4 bases and J 5 bases, with 16 bases left between them. Per germline, CDR1 SGDLS and CDR2 YYNGEE. The CDR3 sequence is 14 residues long.

The sequence derives from a man between 18 and 29 years old in good health. Some clones in this sample may be carry-over from other donors' samples. The chain carries TRBV9 and TRBJ2-7; D perhaps matches TRBD1 (6 bases). Material for sequencing was naive CD4+ T cells from PBMCs. Indicated subset: CD45RA+ positively selected. CDR3 region: CASSPSPRQDEQYF. The CDR3 DNA sequence: TGTGCCAGCAGCCCGAGCCCTCGACAGGACGAGCAGTACTTC.